The 21 T cell receptor beta chains presented below share a single source sample, sequenced in a study of blood T cell repertoires in COVID-19 (TCRdb year 2020). The library was prepared using the immunoSEQ multiplex PCR assay. Entries here come from immuneACCESS through TCRdb and include only in-frame sequences with V and J called. Some clones fail to appear in such tables; in the studies checked, an unresolved V gene covers under half of the shortfall, and the cause of the remainder is unknown. Counted in this sample were roughly 300,000 clones; around 87% of them appeared once. Approximately 5.3% of the sample is taken by the ten largest. Material for sequencing was PBMCs or T cells enriched from blood (not recorded which). These receptors all come from a woman aged 25 to 45 who had recovered from COVID-19.

With regard to this clone: Other nucleotide sequences in the sample specify the same CDR3. The V and J genes are TRBV18 and TRBJ2-7; 8 bases map to TRBD2. V shed 3 bases and J 0 bases; nucleotides not matched to a gene: 1. Germline CDR1 KGHSH, CDR2 LQKENI. CDR3 length: 14 residues. CDR3: CASSPGTSSYEQYF. The CDR3 region has the DNA TGTGCCAGCTCACCCGGGACTAGCTCCTACGAGCAGTACTTC. Full variable domain (remainder filled in from reference TRBV18 and TRBJ2-7): NAGVMQNPRHLVRRRGQEARLRCSPMKGHSHVYWYRQLPEEGLKFMVYLQKENIIDESGMPKERFSAEFPKEGPSILRIQQVVRGDSAAYFCASSPGTSSYEQYFGPGTRLTVT.

This chain connects TRBV3-1 (or the pseudogene TRBV3-2) to TRBJ1-1; D call uncertain. The CDR3 is made up of 15 amino acids. Germline values: CDR1 LGHDT, CDR2 YNNKEL (reference sequence). Trimming removed 4 bases from V and 3 bases from J, with 15 bases in between. The CDR3 sequence is CASSLVAPGDTEAFF. The CDR3 nucleotides are TGTGCCAGCAGCCTAGTCGCCCCGGGTGACACTGAAGCTTTCTTT.

The chain carries TRBV7-9 and TRBJ2-5; 12 bases are a match to TRBD1. V lost 2 bases and J lost 2; bases outside the gene matches: 12. Germline V gene sequence: CDR1 SEHNR, CDR2 FQNEAQ (reference sequence). This CDR3 has 19 amino acids. The CDR3 spells CASSLPPGRDRGQQETQYF. Written as DNA, the CDR3 is TGTGCCAGCAGCTTACCCCCGGGGAGGGACAGGGGGCAGCAAGAGACCCAGTACTTC. Variable domain in full (rest from reference TRBV7-9 and TRBJ2-5): DTGVSQNPRHKITKRGQNVTFRCDPISEHNRLYWYRQTLGQGPEFLTYFQNEAQLEKSRLLSDRFSAERPKGSFSTLEIQRTEQGDSAMYLCASSLPPGRDRGQQETQYFGPGTRLLVL.

The chain is built from TRBV7-3 and TRBJ2-1; weak D call: TRBD1 (6 bases). Trimming stripped 6 bases from V and 8 bases from J, with 14 bases between. The CDR3 is 13 residues long. From germline, CDR1 is SGHTA and CDR2 FQGTGA. The CDR3 here is CASSPNGGDEQFF. The DNA for the CDR3 is TGTGCCAGCAGTCCCAATGGGGGCGATGAGCAGTTCTTC.

The V and J genes are TRBV5-6 and TRBJ1-2; a possible D gene is TRBD1 (5 bases). V was trimmed by 2 bases and J by 6 bases, leaving 14 bases between them. From germline, CDR1 is SGHDT and CDR2 YYEEEE. This CDR3 contains 14 residues. The CDR3 nucleotides are TGTGCCAGCAGCTTATGGTGGCCGGGGGATGGCTACACCTTC. This gives the protein CASSLWWPGDGYTF. The complete variable domain, with remaining parts taken from reference TRBV5-6 and TRBJ1-2, reads DAGVTQSPTHLIKTRGQQVTLRCSPKSGHDTVSWYQQALGQGPQFIFQYYEEEERQRGNFPDRFSGHQFPNYSSELNVNALLLGDSALYLCASSLWWPGDGYTFGSGTRLTVV.

This chain uses TRBV2 with TRBJ2-5; no clear D. Trimming shortened V by 9 bases and J by 0 bases, and 8 bases separated the two germline ends. Germline V gives CDR1 SNHLY, CDR2 FYNNEI. The CDR3 extends over 12 amino acids. CDR3 in amino acids: CARRRDQETQYF. In DNA, the CDR3 is TGTGCCAGGAGGCGAGACCAAGAGACCCAGTACTTC. The full variable domain, its missing parts supplied by reference TRBV2 and TRBJ2-5, is EPEVTQTPSHQVTQMGQEVILRCVPISNHLYFYWYRQILGQKVEFLVSFYNNEISEKSEIFDDQFSVERPDGSNFTLKIRSTKLEDSAMYFCARRRDQETQYFGPGTRLLVL.

CDR3 residues: CASRAGQGNYGYTF. The DNA for the CDR3 is TGTGCCAGTAGAGCGGGACAGGGGAACTATGGCTACACCTTC. V usage is TRBV19 and J usage is TRBJ1-2; 10 bases map to TRBD1. After removal of 6 bases from V and 2 bases from J, the junction contained 3 bases not matched to a gene. CDR1 LNHDA and CDR2 SQIVND come from the germline V gene (reference sequence). The CDR3 has 14 residues.

The chain is built from TRBV2 and TRBJ1-2, with TRBD1 matching 10 bases. After removal of 3 bases from V and 4 bases from J, the junction contained 5 bases not matched to a gene. The germline CDR1 and CDR2 sequences are SNHLY and FYNNEI. The CDR3 spans 15 residues. CDR3 amino acids: CASSEGQGTSYGYTF. The CDR3 nucleotides are TGTGCCAGCAGTGAGGGACAGGGGACCTCCTATGGCTACACCTTC.

V gene TRBV6-5 combines with J gene TRBJ1-2, with TRBD1 identical over 7 bases. CDR1 is MNHEY and CDR2 is SVGAGI in the germline V gene. Losses at the gene ends were 6 bases for V and 6 bases for J; bases not matched to a gene: 7. This CDR3 is 13 amino acids long. The CDR3: CASRPTGNHGYTF. In DNA, the CDR3 is TGTGCCAGCAGACCGACAGGGAACCATGGCTACACCTTC.

CDR3 in amino acids: CASRGGGTDTQYF. CDR3 coding DNA: TGTGCCAGCAGGGGGGGAGGCACAGATACGCAGTATTTT. This rearrangement joins TRBV9 to TRBJ2-3; a possible D gene is TRBD2 (6 bases). Germline V gene sequence: CDR1 SGDLS, CDR2 YYNGEE. Trimming left V 5 bases short and J 1 base short, with 8 bases between. The CDR3 is 13 amino acids.

The genes are TRBV5-1 and TRBJ2-3, with unresolved D. V lost 3 bases and J lost 2, with 4 bases in between. The CDR3 totals 12 residues. Germline V gene sequence: CDR1 SGHRS, CDR2 YFSETQ. CDR3 DNA sequence: TGCGCCAGCAGCTCTTCCACAGATACGCAGTATTTT. Its protein is CASSSSTDTQYF.

The rearrangement links TRBV7-9 to TRBJ1-2, with 7 bases lining up with TRBD1. V lost 5 bases, J lost 4 bases, and 4 bases stayed unmatched. This CDR3 is 13 amino acids long. Germline CDR1 SEHNR, CDR2 FQNEAQ (reference sequence). Here the CDR3 reads CASSSGTAYGYTF. In DNA form, the CDR3 reads TGTGCCAGCAGCAGTGGGACAGCCTATGGCTACACCTTC.

This clone occurred once. V gene TRBV30 combines with J gene TRBJ1-5, with a possible D match to TRBD1 (6 bases). V was clipped by 2 bases and J by 2 bases, with 13 bases between them. CDR3 length equals 15 residues. Germline assignment: CDR1 GTSNPN and CDR2 SVGIG (reference sequence). The CDR3 DNA reads TGTGCCTGGAGTTATGGCCGACAGGGCAATCAGCCCCAGCATTTT. Translating gives CAWSYGRQGNQPQHF.

The genes are TRBV20-1 and TRBJ2-2; possibly TRBD2 for D (5 bases). Germline V gene lookup returns CDR1 DFQATT and CDR2 SNEGSKA (reference sequence). The germline V and J ends were trimmed by 5 bases and 6 bases, with 7 bases remaining between them. The CDR3 contains 11 residues. CDR3 region: CSASSSGELFF. The CDR3 DNA is TGCAGTGCTTCTAGCTCCGGGGAGCTGTTTTTT.

Remarks on this clone: Other DNA sequences in the same sample also yield this CDR3. The gene calls are TRBV7-6 and TRBJ1-3; TRBD1 matches 7 bases. From germline, CDR1 is SGHVS and CDR2 FNYEAQ. The CDR3 is made up of 15 amino acids. Unmatched junction bases numbered 4, after V lost 5 bases and J lost 0 bases. In nucleotides, the CDR3 is TGTGCCAGCAGCCCGAGGACAGGCTCTGGAAACACCATATATTTT. Translated, it gives CASSPRTGSGNTIYF.

V and J are TRBV7-2 and TRBJ1-3; possible D gene TRBD1, 6 bases. This CDR3 has 18 amino acids. Germline-derived CDR1 and CDR2 are SGHTA and FQGNSA. V was clipped by 4 bases and J by 0 bases, with 19 bases between them. CDR3 region: CASSSIPHRAPSGNTIYF. For the CDR3, the DNA is TGTGCCAGCAGCTCAATACCCCACAGGGCCCCCTCTGGAAACACCATATATTTT.

The gene calls are TRBV19 and TRBJ1-4; D unresolved. Trimming removed 7 bases at V and 2 bases at J, with 14 bases between. Germline V lookup: CDR1 LNHDA, CDR2 SQIVND (reference sequence). The CDR3 is 15 residues long. This CDR3 reads CASNWRMATNEKLFF. Here the CDR3 DNA reads TGTGCCAGTAACTGGAGGATGGCGACTAATGAAAAACTGTTTTTT.

This rearrangement joins TRBV7-2 to TRBJ1-5; TRBD1 might be the D (6 bases). From germline, CDR1 is SGHTA and CDR2 FQGNSA. The ends were cut back, 5 bases at V and 6 bases at J, with 17 bases in the middle. CDR3 length equals 15 residues. The CDR3 region has the DNA TGTGCCAGCAGCCAACAGGGACGGGATAGTCAGCCCCAGCATTTT. It yields the protein CASSQQGRDSQPQHF. The entire variable domain, with the rest obtained from reference TRBV7-2 and TRBJ1-5, is as follows: GAGVSQSPSNKVTEKGKDVELRCDPISGHTALYWYRQSLGQGLEFLIYFQGNSAPDKSGLPSDRFSAERTGGSVSTLTIQRTQQEDSAVYLCASSQQGRDSQPQHFGDGTRLSIL.

This clone is a singleton in its sample. The CDR3 bases are TGTGCCAGCAGTCTAATTTACGGGACTCTCGTCACAGATACGCAGTATTTT. Its protein is CASSLIYGTLVTDTQYF. This chain connects TRBV27 to TRBJ2-3; D is perhaps TRBD2 (6 bases). Germline V gene data show CDR1 as MNHEY and CDR2 as SMNVEV (reference sequence). The CDR3 is made up of 17 amino acids. The V gene lost 5 bases and the J gene lost 2 bases, with 20 bases spanning the gap.

The V call is TRBV6-5, the J call TRBJ2-6; no firm D call. The V gene's germline CDR1 is MNHEY and CDR2 SVGAGI. The CDR3 runs 15 residues. V lost 4 bases and J lost 0, with 7 bases in between. Written as DNA, the CDR3 is TGTGCCAGCAGTTTATATCGCTCTGGGGCCAACGTCCTGACTTTC. Amino acids: CASSLYRSGANVLTF.

This clone occurred once. The chain links TRBV6-5 to TRBJ1-1; D is possibly TRBD1 (5 bases). This CDR3 has 12 residues. Trimming removed 0 bases from V and 8 bases from J, with 7 bases in between. Germline V CDR1 and CDR2: MNHEY, SVGAGI. The CDR3, as DNA: TGTGCCAGCAGTTACTCACGGGGGGAAGCTTTCTTT. It specifies CASSYSRGEAFF.